The rows below give T cell receptor beta chains drawn from one sample of a study of T cells after yellow fever vaccination. A single record per CDR3 protein comes from TCRdb applying MiXCR to the 5' RACE reads. The table lists 300,000 to 400,000 distinct CDR3 sequences, roughly 8% of them singletons. The sequences come from PBMCs, collected roughly 47 days after the first yellow fever vaccination. These receptors were obtained from a man between 18 and 35 years old who received the YFV17D yellow fever vaccine. Each CDR3 is given with its conserved first and last residue. D genes are given only for firm matches. Rows give clone size only sometimes, using once, few, many, or a class for an expanded clone.

D	V	J	size	CDR3	DNA
NA	TRBV10-3	TRBJ1-6	few	CAIRQGEDSPLHF	TGTGCCATCAGGCAGGGCGAGGATTCACCCCTCCACTTT
TRBD2	TRBV20-1	TRBJ2-3	NA	CSATSGGDTQYF	TGCAGTGCCACTAGCGGGGGAGATACGCAGTATTTT
NA	TRBV5-1	TRBJ1-6	many	CASSLYSGLNSPLHF	TGCGCCAGCAGCTTGTATTCCGGTCTGAATTCACCCCTCCACTTT
NA	TRBV19	TRBJ1-2	NA	CASSIRSNYGYTF	TGTGCCAGTAGTATCAGGTCCAACTATGGCTACACCTTC
TRBD2	TRBV7-2	TRBJ2-1	few	CASSISGGILYEQFF	TGTGCCAGCAGCATTAGCGGGGGGATTCTGTATGAGCAGTTCTTC
NA	TRBV30	TRBJ1-1	NA	CAWSTGMNTEAFF	TGTGCCTGGAGTACGGGAATGAACACTGAAGCTTTCTTT
NA	TRBV4-2	TRBJ1-5	few	CASSHYSGNQPQHF	TGTGCCAGCAGCCATTATTCGGGAAATCAGCCCCAGCATTTT
NA	TRBV4-3	TRBJ1-3	NA	CASSQDRVGGAPRPGNTIYF	TGCGCCAGCAGCCAAGATCGGGTAGGGGGTGCCCCGCGCCCTGGAAACACCATATATTTT
NA	TRBV19	TRBJ1-6	NA	CASSKQGGNSPLHF	TGTGCCAGTAGTAAACAGGGAGGAAATTCACCCCTCCACTTT
TRBD2	TRBV15	TRBJ2-1	few	CATSRDLGGGSLFF	TGTGCCACCAGCAGAGATCTCGGCGGGGGGAGTCTGTTCTTC
TRBD1	TRBV19	TRBJ1-4	few	CASSAGQGPMEEKLFF	TGTGCCAGTAGTGCCGGACAGGGGCCCATGGAGGAAAAACTGTTTTTT
NA	TRBV6-2/TRBV6-3	TRBJ1-1	few	CASSIRTAGGEAFF	TGTGCCAGCAGTATCCGGACAGCCGGCGGTGAAGCTTTCTTT
NA	TRBV5-4	TRBJ2-7	NA	CASSLIGGGYEQYF	TGTGCCAGCAGCTTGATTGGGGGCGGATACGAGCAGTACTTC
NA	TRBV3-1	TRBJ2-5	few	CASSRQTETQYF	TGTGCCAGCAGCCGTCAGACGGAGACCCAGTACTTC
NA	TRBV3-1	TRBJ1-5	NA	CASSQDLGRAQPQHF	TGTGCCAGCAGCCAAGATCTGGGCAGGGCTCAGCCCCAGCATTTT
NA	TRBV27	TRBJ2-5	NA	CASSYRDGETQYF	TGTGCCAGCAGTTACCGGGACGGAGAGACCCAGTACTTC
TRBD1	TRBV5-1	TRBJ1-1	NA	CASRADRGLNTEAFF	TGCGCCAGCAGGGCTGACAGGGGATTGAACACTGAAGCTTTCTTT
NA	TRBV7-4	TRBJ2-2	NA	CASSFFGVVEEVTGELFF	TGTGCCAGCAGCTTCTTCGGGGTAGTCGAAGAGGTCACCGGGGAGCTGTTTTTT
NA	TRBV4-1	TRBJ1-5	few	CASSQVPPGLGPQHF	TGCGCCAGCAGCCAAGTCCCCCCTGGATTGGGGCCCCAGCATTTT
NA	TRBV20-1	TRBJ2-1	few	CSAGAGAPYNEQFF	TGCAGTGCTGGGGCGGGTGCCCCCTACAATGAGCAGTTCTTC